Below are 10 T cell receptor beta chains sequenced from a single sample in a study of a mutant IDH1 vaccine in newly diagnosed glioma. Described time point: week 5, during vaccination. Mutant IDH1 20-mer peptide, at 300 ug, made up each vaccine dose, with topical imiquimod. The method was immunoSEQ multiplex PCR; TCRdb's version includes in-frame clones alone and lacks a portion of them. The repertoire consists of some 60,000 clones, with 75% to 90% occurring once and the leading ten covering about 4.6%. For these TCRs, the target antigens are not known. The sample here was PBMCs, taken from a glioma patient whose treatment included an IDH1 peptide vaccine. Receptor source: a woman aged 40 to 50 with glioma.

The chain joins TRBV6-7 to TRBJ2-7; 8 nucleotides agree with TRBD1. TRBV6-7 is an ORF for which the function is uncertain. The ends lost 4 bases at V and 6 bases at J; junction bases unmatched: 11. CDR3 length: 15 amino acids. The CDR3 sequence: CASSSRTGFMVEQYF. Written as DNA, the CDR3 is TGTGCCAGCAGTTCCCGGACAGGGTTTATGGTCGAGCAGTACTTC.

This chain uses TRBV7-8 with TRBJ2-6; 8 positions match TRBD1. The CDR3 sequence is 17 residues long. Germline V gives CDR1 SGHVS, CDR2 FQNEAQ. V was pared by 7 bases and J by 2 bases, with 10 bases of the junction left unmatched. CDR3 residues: CASTHWTGLAGANVLTF. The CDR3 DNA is TGTGCCAGCACCCATTGGACAGGGTTGGCTGGGGCCAACGTCCTGACTTTC.

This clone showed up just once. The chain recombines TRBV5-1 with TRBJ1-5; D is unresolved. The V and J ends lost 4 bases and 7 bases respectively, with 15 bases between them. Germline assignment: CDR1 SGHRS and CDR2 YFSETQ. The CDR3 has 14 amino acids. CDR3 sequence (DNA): TGCGCCAGCAGCCCCGGGAATGGCCGGCAGCCCCAGCATTTT. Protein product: CASSPGNGRQPQHF.

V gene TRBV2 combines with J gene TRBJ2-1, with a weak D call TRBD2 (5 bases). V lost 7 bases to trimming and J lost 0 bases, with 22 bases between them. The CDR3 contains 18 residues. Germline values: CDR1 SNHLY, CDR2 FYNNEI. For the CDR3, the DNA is TGTGCCAGCAATCGAAATTTAAGGACTGTCAGCTCCTACAATGAGCAGTTCTTC. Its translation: CASNRNLRTVSSYNEQFF.

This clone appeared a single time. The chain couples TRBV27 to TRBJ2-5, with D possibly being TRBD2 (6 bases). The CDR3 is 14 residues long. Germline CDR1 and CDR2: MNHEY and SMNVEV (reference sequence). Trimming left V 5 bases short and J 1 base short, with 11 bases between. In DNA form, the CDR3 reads TGTGCCAGCAGTCGGGCGGGGCCCCAAGAGACCCAGTACTTC. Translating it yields CASSRAGPQETQYF.

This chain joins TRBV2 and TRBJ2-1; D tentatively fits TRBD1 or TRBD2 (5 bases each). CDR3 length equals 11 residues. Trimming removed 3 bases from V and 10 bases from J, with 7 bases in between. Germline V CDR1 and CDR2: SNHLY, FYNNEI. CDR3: CASSEGREQFF. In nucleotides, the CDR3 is TGTGCCAGCAGTGAGGGACGGGAGCAGTTCTTC.

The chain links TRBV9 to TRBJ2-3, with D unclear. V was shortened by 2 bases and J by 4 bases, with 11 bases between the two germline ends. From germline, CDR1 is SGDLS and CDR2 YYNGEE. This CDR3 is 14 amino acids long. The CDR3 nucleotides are TGTGCCAGCAGCGTCTTCTCCTCCTCAGATACGCAGTATTTT. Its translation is CASSVFSSSDTQYF.

The chain's CDR3 is CASRTRTVATNEKLFF. CDR3 coding DNA: TGCGCCAGCCGGACTCGGACGGTCGCAACTAATGAAAAACTGTTTTTT. The rearrangement links TRBV4-1 to TRBJ1-4; D is uncertain. CDR3 length: 16 residues. Trimming took off 8 bases at V and 0 bases at J, with 16 bases between the two ends. From germline, CDR1 is MGHRA and CDR2 YSYEKL.

The CDR3 here is CASSLGGQGPEKLFF. The CDR3 nucleotides are TGTGCCAGCAGCTTAGGTGGACAGGGTCCTGAAAAACTGTTTTTT. The V gene is TRBV7-9, the J gene TRBJ1-4; TRBD1 matches at 8 bases. The CDR3 has 15 residues. CDR1 and CDR2 (germline): SEHNR, FQNEAQ (reference sequence). Losses at the gene ends were 1 base for V and 7 bases for J; bases not matched to a gene: 5.

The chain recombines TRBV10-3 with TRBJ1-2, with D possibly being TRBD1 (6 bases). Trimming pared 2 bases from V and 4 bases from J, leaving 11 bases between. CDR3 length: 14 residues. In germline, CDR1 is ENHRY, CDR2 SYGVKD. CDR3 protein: CAISERQGPYGYTF. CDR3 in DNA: TGTGCCATCAGTGAGCGGCAGGGGCCCTATGGCTACACCTTC.